These 3 T cell receptor beta chains originate from one sample sequenced in a study of T cells after yellow fever vaccination. In TCRdb, the 5' RACE reads were re-called with MiXCR into one record per CDR3 protein. The sample holds about 340,000 distinct CDR3 sequences; about 4% are singletons and the top ten take 20% to 25%. The sequenced sample was PBMCs, obtained 5 days after the yellow fever booster vaccination. These receptors originate from a man aged 18 to 35 who received the YFV17D yellow fever vaccine.

The V call is TRBV19, the J call TRBJ2-1; D unclear. The CDR3 covers 15 residues. V shed 4 bases and J shed 0 bases, with 10 bases lying between them. Germline V gene lookup returns CDR1 LNHDA and CDR2 SQIVND (reference sequence). CDR3 region: CASSTAPSSYNEQFF. The CDR3 region has the DNA TGTGCCAGTAGTACTGCCCCGAGCTCCTACAATGAGCAGTTCTTC. Using reference TRBV19 and TRBJ2-1 for the parts outside the CDR3, the full variable domain is DGGITQSPKYLFRKEGQNVTLSCEQNLNHDAMYWYRQDPGQGLRLIYYSQIVNDFQKGDIAEGYSVSREKKESFPLTVTSAQKNPTAFYLCASSTAPSSYNEQFFGPGTRLTVL.

This clonotype was observed many times. V gene TRBV20-1 combines with J gene TRBJ1-2, with 10 bases that match TRBD1. The CDR3 is 12 amino acids. Germline CDR1 DFQATT, CDR2 SNEGSKA (reference sequence). The junction had 5 bases not matched to a gene; V was cut back by 5 bases and J by 8 bases. For the CDR3, the DNA is TGCAGTGCTGGGGACAGGGGCCAGGGCTACACCTTC. Translation: CSAGDRGQGYTF.

This clonotype has ten or more counts. The rearrangement uses TRBV7-6 and TRBJ1-2; D is undetermined. The V gene's germline CDR1 is SGHVS and CDR2 FNYEAQ. The CDR3 totals 12 residues. Trimming stripped 4 bases from V and 0 bases from J, with 3 bases between. CDR3 region: CASSSTNYGYTF. The CDR3, as DNA: TGTGCCAGCAGCTCGACTAACTATGGCTACACCTTC.